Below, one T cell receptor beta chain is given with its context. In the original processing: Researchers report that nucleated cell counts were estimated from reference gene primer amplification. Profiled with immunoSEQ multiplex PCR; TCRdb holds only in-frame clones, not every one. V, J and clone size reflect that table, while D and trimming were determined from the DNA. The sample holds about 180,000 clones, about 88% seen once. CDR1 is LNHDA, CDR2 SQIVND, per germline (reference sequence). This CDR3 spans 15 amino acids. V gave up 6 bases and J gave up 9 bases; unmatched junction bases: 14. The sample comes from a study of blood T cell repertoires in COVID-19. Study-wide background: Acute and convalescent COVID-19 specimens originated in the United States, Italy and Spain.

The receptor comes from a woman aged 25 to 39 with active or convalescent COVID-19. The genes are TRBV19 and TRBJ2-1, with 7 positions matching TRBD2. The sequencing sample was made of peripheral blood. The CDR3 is CASSPGREWQSEQFF. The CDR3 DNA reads TGTGCCAGTAGCCCAGGGCGGGAGTGGCAGAGTGAGCAGTTCTTC.